This is a list of T cell receptor beta chains from one sample in a study of cytomegalovirus exposure and HLA in healthy donors. TCRdb's table, derived via immunoSEQ multiplex PCR, lists solely in-frame clones and lacks some. The sample yields about 160,000 clones, roughly nine tenths seen once. Sequenced input: PBMCs. The receptors derive from a man younger than 30 in good health and CMV-seropositive. CDR3s include the opening cysteine and the closing phenylalanine or tryptophan. A D gene is named only where the DNA matches it firmly. Size values are once, few and many counts, or a class for expanded clones, and some rows have none.

clone_size j_call d_call cdr3_length v_call cdr3_aa cdr3_nt
- TRBJ2-3 - 13 TRBV9 CASSPTVADTQYF TGTGCCAGCAGCCCGACAGTCGCAGATACGCAGTATTTT
- TRBJ2-1 TRBD2 17 TRBV19 CASSIAPDEARGDEQFF TGTGCCAGTAGTATAGCCCCTGACGAGGCACGGGGGGATGAGCAGTTCTTC
- TRBJ2-3 TRBD1 16 TRBV7-8 CASSLAGTGGADTQYF TGTGCCAGCAGCTTAGCGGGGACAGGGGGGGCAGATACGCAGTATTTT
- TRBJ2-5 - 14 TRBV18 CASSPRDNQETQYF TGTGCCAGCTCACCCCGGGACAACCAAGAGACCCAGTACTTC
- TRBJ1-2 TRBD1 13 TRBV5-8 CASSFRDRNGYTF TGTGCCAGCAGCTTCCGGGACAGGAATGGCTACACCTTC
- TRBJ1-1 - 13 TRBV5-4 CASSLVVDTEAFF TGTGCCAGCAGCTTGGTCGTAGATACTGAAGCTTTCTTT
once TRBJ2-2 TRBD2 17 TRBV12-5 CASGLEKAGGNTGELFF TGTGCTAGTGGTTTGGAAAAAGCGGGAGGAAACACCGGGGAGCTGTTTTTT
- TRBJ2-7 TRBD1 15 TRBV6-1 CASSPDRQGGYEQYF TGTGCCAGCAGCCCAGACAGACAGGGGGGCTACGAGCAGTACTTC
- TRBJ2-3 TRBD2 16 TRBV18 CASSLRGSGSTDTQYF TGTGCCAGCTCACTCCGCGGTAGCGGGAGCACAGATACGCAGTATTTT
- TRBJ2-1 - 17 TRBV15 CATSSDLAGSSYNEQFF TGTGCCACCAGTTCCGACTTGGCGGGGAGCTCCTACAATGAGCAGTTCTTC
- TRBJ2-7 - 13 TRBV5-6 CASSLPTVYEQYF TGTGCCAGCAGCTTACCGACTGTTTACGAGCAGTACTTC